What follows describes a single TCR beta chain. This entry belongs to a study of blood T cell repertoires in COVID-19. Germline-derived CDR1 and CDR2 are SGHNT and YYREEE (reference sequence). After removal of 7 bases from V and 3 bases from J, the junction contained 7 bases not matched to a gene. The CDR3 totals 15 residues. The method was immunoSEQ multiplex PCR; TCRdb's version includes in-frame clones alone and lacks a portion of them. Of 25,000 to 30,000 clones detected, more than 65% appear once; the ten largest clones hold around half. J is TRBJ2-2 and V is TRBV5-4, with 9 bases aligning to TRBD1. The sequenced sample consisted of peripheral blood. The source is a man aged 50 to 59 with active or convalescent COVID-19. DNA for the CDR3: TGTGCCAGCGCTCATACAGGGGGCCACACCGGGGAGCTGTTTTTT. Translation: CASAHTGGHTGELFF.